This TCR beta chain was found in a study of cytomegalovirus exposure and HLA in healthy donors. It was with 60 Vbeta and 13 Jbeta primers that the PCR ran. This table comes from immunoSEQ multiplex PCR, and its TCRdb copy is limited to in-frame clones, with some not included. The data hold some 210,000 clones, with approximately 80% observed a single time. Broader study findings: In vitro experiments confirmed that three CMV-associated chains were specific for CMV antigens.

Comment on this clone: Its matching antigen is unknown.

Trimming pared 0 bases from V and 4 bases from J, leaving 14 bases between. Germline CDR1 and CDR2: SGHTS and YDEGEE. This CDR3 spans 16 amino acids. This clonotype was obtained from a woman aged 50 to 65 in good health and CMV-seropositive. Sequenced input: PBMCs. The J gene is TRBJ1-5, the V gene TRBV5-8, with TRBD1 as a possible D gene (5 bases). The CDR3 DNA sequence: TGTGCCAGCAGCTTGGCCTGGGGCAGGGTGAATCAGCCCCAGCATTTT. Protein product: CASSLAWGRVNQPQHF. Full variable domain (remainder filled in from reference TRBV5-8 and TRBJ1-5): EAGVTQSPTHLIKTRGQQATLRCSPISGHTSVYWYQQALGLGLQFLLWYDEGEERNRGNFPPRFSGRQFPNYSSELNVNALELEDSALYLCASSLAWGRVNQPQHFGDGTRLSIL.